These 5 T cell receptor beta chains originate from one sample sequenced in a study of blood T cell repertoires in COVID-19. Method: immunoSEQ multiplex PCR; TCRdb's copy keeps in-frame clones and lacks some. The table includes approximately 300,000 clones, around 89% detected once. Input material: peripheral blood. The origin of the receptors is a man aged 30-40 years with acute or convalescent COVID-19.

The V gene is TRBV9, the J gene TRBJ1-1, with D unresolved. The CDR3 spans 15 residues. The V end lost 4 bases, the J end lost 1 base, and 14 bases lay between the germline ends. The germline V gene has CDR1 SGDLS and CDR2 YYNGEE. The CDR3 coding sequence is TGTGCCAGCAGCCCCTACCCCTCAGGGAACACTGAAGCTTTCTTT. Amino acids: CASSPYPSGNTEAFF. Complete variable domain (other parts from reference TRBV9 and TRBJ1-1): DSGVTQTPKHLITATGQRVTLRCSPRSGDLSVYWYQQSLDQGLQFLIQYYNGEERAKGNILERFSAQQFPDLHSELNLSSLELGDSALYFCASSPYPSGNTEAFFGQGTRLTVV.

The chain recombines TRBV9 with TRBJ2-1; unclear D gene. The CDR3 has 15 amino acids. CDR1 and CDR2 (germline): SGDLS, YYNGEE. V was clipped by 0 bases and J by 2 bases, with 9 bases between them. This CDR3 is CASSVAEYTYNEQFF. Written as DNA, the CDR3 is TGTGCCAGCAGCGTAGCTGAGTATACCTACAATGAGCAGTTCTTC.

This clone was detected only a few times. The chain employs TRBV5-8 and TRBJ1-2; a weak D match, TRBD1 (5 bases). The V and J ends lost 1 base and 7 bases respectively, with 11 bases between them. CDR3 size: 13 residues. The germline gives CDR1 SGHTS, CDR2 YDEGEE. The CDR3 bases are TGTGCCAGCAGCTTGAGTCAGGGAGGTGGCTACACCTTC. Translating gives CASSLSQGGGYTF.

DNA of the CDR3: TGCGCCAGCAGCGAGACAGGCTCCTACAATGAGCAGTTCTTC. Its translation: CASSETGSYNEQFF. The chain is built from TRBV5-1 and TRBJ2-1, with D perhaps matching TRBD1 (6 bases). Germline loops: CDR1 SGHRS, CDR2 YFSETQ. V lost 4 bases and J 0 bases, leaving 8 bases between the germline ends. The CDR3 loop spans 14 amino acids.

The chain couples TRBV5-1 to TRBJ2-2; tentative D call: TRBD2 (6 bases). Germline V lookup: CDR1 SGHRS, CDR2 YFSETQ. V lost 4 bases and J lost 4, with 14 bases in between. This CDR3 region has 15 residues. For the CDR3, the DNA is TGCGCCAGCAGCATTAGCGGAGAACTCACCGGGGAGCTGTTTTTT. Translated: CASSISGELTGELFF.